This is a list of T cell receptor beta chains from one sample in a study of T cell responses to AZD1222 COVID-19 vaccine. Method: immunoSEQ multiplex PCR; TCRdb's copy keeps in-frame clones and lacks some. The table has around 130,000 clones, approximately 94% seen once. Sequencing used peripheral blood, obtained on day 0 of AZD1222 vaccination. These receptors were taken from an adult in good health. Each CDR3 is given with its conserved first and last residue. The D gene is left open where the match is weak. Size values are once, few and many counts, or a class for expanded clones, and some rows have none.

j_call v_call clone_size d_call cdr3_nt cdr3_aa
TRBJ1-1 TRBV30 . . TGTGCCTGGAGTTACCGACTCCTAGGCACTGAAGCTTTCTTT CAWSYRLLGTEAFF
TRBJ1-4 TRBV30 . . TGTGCCTGGAGCCAGGTACATGAAAAACTGTTTTTT CAWSQVHEKLFF
TRBJ1-1 TRBV7-2 . . TGTGCCAGCAGCTTAGAGAGGTCTGGGGCGAGGGGCACTGAAGCTTTCTTT CASSLERSGARGTEAFF
TRBJ2-1 TRBV6-4 . . TGTGCCAGCAGCCTCTCGGGGGTTAATGAGCAGTTCTTC CASSLSGVNEQFF
TRBJ1-2 TRBV28 . . TGTGCCAGCAGTCCCGGCCTGGGACAAGCTAACTATGGCTACACCTTC CASSPGLGQANYGYTF
TRBJ2-1 TRBV5-8 . TRBD1 TGTGCCAGCAGCTTGGGCAACAGGGGGTCCTACAATGAGCAGTTCTTC CASSLGNRGSYNEQFF
TRBJ2-1 TRBV2 . TRBD2 TGTGCCAGCAGTGAAGGGACTAGCCGGAATGAGCAGTTCTTC CASSEGTSRNEQFF
TRBJ1-2 TRBV27 . . TGTGCCAGCAGGAGGAACTCGGACAGTTCCTATGGCTACACCTTC CASRRNSDSSYGYTF
TRBJ1-5 TRBV12-3/TRBV12-4 once . TGTGCCAGCAGTTTAGTACAGCTGCAGCCCCAGCATTTT CASSLVQLQPQHF
TRBJ2-1 TRBV9 . TRBD2 TGTGCCAGCAGCGCCCTTCCTAGCGGGACGTACAATGAGCAGTTCTTC CASSALPSGTYNEQFF